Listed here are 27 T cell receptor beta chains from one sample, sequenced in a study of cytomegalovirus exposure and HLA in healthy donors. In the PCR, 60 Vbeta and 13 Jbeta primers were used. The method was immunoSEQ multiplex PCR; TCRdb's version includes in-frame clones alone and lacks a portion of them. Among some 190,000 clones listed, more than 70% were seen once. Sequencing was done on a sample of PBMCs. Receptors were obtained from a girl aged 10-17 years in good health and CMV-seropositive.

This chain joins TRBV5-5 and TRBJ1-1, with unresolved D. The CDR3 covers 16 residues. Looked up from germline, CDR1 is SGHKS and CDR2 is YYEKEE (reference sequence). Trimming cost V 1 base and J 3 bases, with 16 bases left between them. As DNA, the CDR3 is TGTGCCAGCAGCTTGAAATCGTCCGGGTACGACACTGAAGCTTTCTTT. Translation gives CASSLKSSGYDTEAFF.

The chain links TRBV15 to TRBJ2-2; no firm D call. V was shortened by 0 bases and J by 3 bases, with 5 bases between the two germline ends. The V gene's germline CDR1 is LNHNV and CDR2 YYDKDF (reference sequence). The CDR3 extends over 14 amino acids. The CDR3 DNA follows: TGTGCCACCAGCAGAGAACAGTACACCGGGGAGCTGTTTTTT. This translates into CATSREQYTGELFF. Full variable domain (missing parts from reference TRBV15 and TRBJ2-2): DAMVIQNPRYQVTQFGKPVTLSCSQTLNHNVMYWYQQKSSQAPKLLFHYYDKDFNNEADTPDNFQSRRPNTSFCFLDIRSPGLGDTAMYLCATSREQYTGELFFGEGSRLTVL.

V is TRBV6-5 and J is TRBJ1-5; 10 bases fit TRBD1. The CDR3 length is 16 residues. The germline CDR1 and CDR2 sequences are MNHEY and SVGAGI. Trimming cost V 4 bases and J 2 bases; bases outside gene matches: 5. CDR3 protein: CASSSGTGVRNQPQHF. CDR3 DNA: TGTGCCAGCAGTTCCGGGACAGGGGTCCGCAATCAGCCCCAGCATTTT.

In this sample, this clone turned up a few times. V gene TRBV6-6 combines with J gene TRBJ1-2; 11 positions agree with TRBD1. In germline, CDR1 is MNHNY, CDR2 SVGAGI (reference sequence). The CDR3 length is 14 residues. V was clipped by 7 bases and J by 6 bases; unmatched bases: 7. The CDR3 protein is CASTRTGGADGYTF. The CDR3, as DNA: TGTGCCAGCACCAGGACAGGGGGCGCAGATGGCTACACCTTC.

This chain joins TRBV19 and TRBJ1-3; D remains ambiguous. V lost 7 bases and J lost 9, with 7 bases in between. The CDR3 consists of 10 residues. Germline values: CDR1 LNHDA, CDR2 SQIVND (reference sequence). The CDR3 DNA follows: TGTGCCAGTACGGGGAGCACCATATATTTT. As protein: CASTGSTIYF. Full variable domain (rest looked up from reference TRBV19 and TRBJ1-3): DGGITQSPKYLFRKEGQNVTLSCEQNLNHDAMYWYRQDPGQGLRLIYYSQIVNDFQKGDIAEGYSVSREKKESFPLTVTSAQKNPTAFYLCASTGSTIYFGEGSWLTVV.

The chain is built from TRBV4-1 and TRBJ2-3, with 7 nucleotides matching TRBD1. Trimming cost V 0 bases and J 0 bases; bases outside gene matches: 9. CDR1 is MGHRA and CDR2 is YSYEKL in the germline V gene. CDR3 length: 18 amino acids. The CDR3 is CASSQDINRDRSTDTQYF. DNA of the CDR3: TGCGCCAGCAGCCAAGATATCAACCGGGACAGAAGCACAGATACGCAGTATTTT.

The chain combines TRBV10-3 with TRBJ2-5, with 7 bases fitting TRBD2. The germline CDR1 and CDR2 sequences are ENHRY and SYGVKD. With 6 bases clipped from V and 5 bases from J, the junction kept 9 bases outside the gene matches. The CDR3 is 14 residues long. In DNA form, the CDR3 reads TGTGCCATCAGCCCCGGTCAGGGAGGGGAGACCCAGTACTTC. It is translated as CAISPGQGGETQYF.

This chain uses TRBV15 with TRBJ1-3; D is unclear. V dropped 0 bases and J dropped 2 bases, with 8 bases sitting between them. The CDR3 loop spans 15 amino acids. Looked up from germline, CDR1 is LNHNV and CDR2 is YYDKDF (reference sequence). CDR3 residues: CATSRDLATGNTIYF. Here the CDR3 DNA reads TGTGCCACCAGCAGAGATTTAGCCACTGGAAACACCATATATTTT.

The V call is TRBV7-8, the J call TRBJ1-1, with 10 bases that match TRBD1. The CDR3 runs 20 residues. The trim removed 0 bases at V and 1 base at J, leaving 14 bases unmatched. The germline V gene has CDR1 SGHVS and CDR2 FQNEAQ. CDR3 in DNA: TGTGCCAGCAGCTTAGCAAGAGCGTATACGACAGGGGGCGGGAACACTGAAGCTTTCTTT. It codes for CASSLARAYTTGGGNTEAFF.

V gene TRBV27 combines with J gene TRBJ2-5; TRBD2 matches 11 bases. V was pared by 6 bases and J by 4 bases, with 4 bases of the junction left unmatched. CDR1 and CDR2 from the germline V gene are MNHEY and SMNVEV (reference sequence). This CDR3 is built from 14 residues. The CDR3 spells CASRPGLAGETQYF. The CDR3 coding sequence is TGTGCCAGCAGACCCGGACTAGCGGGAGAGACCCAGTACTTC.

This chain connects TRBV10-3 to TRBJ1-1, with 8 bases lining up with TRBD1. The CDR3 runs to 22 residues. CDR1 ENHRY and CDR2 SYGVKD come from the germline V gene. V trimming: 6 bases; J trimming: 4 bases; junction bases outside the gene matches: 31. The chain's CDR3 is CAIRSRTGGIPFSPSSGTEAFF. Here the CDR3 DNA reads TGTGCCATCAGGTCCCGTACAGGGGGGATCCCGTTCTCCCCAAGTAGTGGCACTGAAGCTTTCTTT.

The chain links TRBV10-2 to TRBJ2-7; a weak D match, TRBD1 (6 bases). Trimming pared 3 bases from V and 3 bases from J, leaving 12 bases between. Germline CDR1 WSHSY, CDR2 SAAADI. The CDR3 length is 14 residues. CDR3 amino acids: CASSDGQGNYEQYF. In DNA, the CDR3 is TGCGCCAGCAGTGACGGGCAGGGGAACTACGAGCAGTACTTC.

This chain's CDR3 is CASGHSSGRAPYSYEQYF. Written as DNA, the CDR3 is TGTGCCAGCGGCCACTCTAGCGGGAGGGCCCCTTACTCCTACGAGCAGTACTTC. The chain has TRBV5-6 and TRBJ2-7, with 12 bases that match TRBD2. The germline gives CDR1 SGHDT, CDR2 YYEEEE. The V gene end was trimmed by 7 bases and the J gene end by 0 bases; junction bases not matched to a gene: 14. CDR3 length equals 18 residues.

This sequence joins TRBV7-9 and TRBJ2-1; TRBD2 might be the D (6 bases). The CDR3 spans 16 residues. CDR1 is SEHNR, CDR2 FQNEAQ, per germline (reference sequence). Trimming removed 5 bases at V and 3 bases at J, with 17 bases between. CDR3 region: CASSGEDEELYNEQFF. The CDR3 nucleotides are TGTGCCAGCAGCGGGGAGGACGAGGAACTCTACAATGAGCAGTTCTTC.

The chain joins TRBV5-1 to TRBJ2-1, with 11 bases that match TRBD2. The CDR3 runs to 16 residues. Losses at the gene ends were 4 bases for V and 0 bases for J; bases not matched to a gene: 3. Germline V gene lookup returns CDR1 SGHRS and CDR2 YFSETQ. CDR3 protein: CASSGGLAASYNEQFF. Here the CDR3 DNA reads TGCGCCAGCAGCGGGGGACTAGCGGCCTCCTACAATGAGCAGTTCTTC.

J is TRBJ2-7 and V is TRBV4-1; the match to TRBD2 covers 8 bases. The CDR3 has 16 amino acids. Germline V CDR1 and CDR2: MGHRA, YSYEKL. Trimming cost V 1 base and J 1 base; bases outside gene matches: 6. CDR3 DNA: TGCGCCAGCAGCCAAGCTCAGACTAGCGTATCCTACGAGCAGTACTTC. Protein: CASSQAQTSVSYEQYF.

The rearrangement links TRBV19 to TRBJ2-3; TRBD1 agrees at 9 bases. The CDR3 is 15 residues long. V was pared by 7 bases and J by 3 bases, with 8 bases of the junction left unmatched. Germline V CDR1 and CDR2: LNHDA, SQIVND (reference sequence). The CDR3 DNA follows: TGTGCCAGTACCGCGACAGGGGGTGTAACAGATACGCAGTATTTT. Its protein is CASTATGGVTDTQYF.

The CDR3 region is CASSPGGLSGDYGYTF. The DNA for the CDR3 is TGTGCCAGCAGCCCCGGCGGCTTGTCAGGGGACTATGGCTACACCTTC. The rearrangement joins TRBV5-4 to TRBJ1-2; a possible D gene is TRBD1 (6 bases). The CDR3 spans 16 residues. In germline, CDR1 is SGHNT, CDR2 YYREEE (reference sequence). The germline V and J ends were trimmed by 4 bases and 3 bases, with 19 bases remaining between them. Looking up the rest from reference TRBV5-4 and TRBJ1-2 gives the full variable domain: ETGVTQSPTHLIKTRGQQVTLRCSSQSGHNTVSWYQQALGQGPQFIFQYYREEENGRGNFPPRFSGLQFPNYSSELNVNALELDDSALYLCASSPGGLSGDYGYTFGSGTRLTVV.

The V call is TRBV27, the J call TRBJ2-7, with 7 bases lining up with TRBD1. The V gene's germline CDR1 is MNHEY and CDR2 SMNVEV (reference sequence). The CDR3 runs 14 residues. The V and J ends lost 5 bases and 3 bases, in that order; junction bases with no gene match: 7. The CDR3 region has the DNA TGTGCCAGCAGTAAAACAGGGGTGGGCTACGAGCAGTACTTC. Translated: CASSKTGVGYEQYF.

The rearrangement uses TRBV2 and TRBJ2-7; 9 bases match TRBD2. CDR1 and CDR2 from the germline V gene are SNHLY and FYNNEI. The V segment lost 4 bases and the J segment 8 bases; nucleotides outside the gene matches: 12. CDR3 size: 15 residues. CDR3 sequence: CASSVKLAGAGKQYF. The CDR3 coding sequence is TGTGCCAGCAGTGTCAAGTTAGCGGGAGCTGGAAAGCAGTACTTC. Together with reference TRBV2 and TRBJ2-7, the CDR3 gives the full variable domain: EPEVTQTPSHQVTQMGQEVILRCVPISNHLYFYWYRQILGQKVEFLVSFYNNEISEKSEIFDDQFSVERPDGSNFTLKIRSTKLEDSAMYFCASSVKLAGAGKQYFGPGTRLTVT.

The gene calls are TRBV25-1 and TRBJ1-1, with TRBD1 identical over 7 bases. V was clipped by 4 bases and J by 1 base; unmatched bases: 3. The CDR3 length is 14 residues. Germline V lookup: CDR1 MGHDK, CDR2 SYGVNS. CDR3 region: CASSVTGRNTEAFF. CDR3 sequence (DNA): TGTGCCAGCAGTGTGACAGGGCGGAACACTGAAGCTTTCTTT.

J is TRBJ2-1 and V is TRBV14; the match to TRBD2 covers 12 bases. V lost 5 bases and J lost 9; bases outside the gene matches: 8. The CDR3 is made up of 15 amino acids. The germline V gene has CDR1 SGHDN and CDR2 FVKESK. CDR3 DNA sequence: TGTGCCAGCAGCTCTCGACTAGCGGGAGAGAGTGAGCAGTTCTTC. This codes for CASSSRLAGESEQFF. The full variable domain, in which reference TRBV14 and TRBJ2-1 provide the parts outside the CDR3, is EAGVTQFPSHSVIEKGQTVTLRCDPISGHDNLYWYRRVMGKEIKFLLHFVKESKQDESGMPNNRFLAERTGGTYSTLKVQPAELEDSGVYFCASSSRLAGESEQFFGPGTRLTVL.

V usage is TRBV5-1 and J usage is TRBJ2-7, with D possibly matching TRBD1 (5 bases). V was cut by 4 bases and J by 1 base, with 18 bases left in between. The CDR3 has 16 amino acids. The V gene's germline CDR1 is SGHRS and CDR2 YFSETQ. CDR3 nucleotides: TGCGCCAGCAGCCCGAAGTCTCCAGGGCTTTCCTACGAGCAGTACTTC. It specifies CASSPKSPGLSYEQYF.

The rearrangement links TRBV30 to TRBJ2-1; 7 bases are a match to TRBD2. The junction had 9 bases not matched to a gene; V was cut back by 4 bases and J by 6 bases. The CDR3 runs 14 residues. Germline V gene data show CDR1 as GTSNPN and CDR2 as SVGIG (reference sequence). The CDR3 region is CAWMTSGMFNEQFF. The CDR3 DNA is TGTGCCTGGATGACCAGCGGGATGTTCAATGAGCAGTTCTTC.

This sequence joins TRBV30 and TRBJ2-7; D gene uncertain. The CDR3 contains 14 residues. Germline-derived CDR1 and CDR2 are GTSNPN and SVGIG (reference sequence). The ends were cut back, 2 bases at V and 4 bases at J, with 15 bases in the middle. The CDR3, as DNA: TGTGCCTGGAGTTCTTTACTGCATTTGTACGAGCAGTACTTC. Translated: CAWSSLLHLYEQYF.

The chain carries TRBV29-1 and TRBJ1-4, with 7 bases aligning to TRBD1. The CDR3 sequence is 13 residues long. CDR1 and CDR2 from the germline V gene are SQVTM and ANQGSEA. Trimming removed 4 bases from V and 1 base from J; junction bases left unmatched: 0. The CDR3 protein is CSVGQGTNEKLFF. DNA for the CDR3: TGCAGCGTTGGACAGGGAACTAATGAAAAACTGTTTTTT. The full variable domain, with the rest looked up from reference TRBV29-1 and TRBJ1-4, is SAVISQKPSRDICQRGTSLTIQCQVDSQVTMMFWYRQQPGQSLTLIATANQGSEATYESGFVIDKFPISRPNLTFSTLTVSNMSPEDSSIYLCSVGQGTNEKLFFGSGTQLSVL.

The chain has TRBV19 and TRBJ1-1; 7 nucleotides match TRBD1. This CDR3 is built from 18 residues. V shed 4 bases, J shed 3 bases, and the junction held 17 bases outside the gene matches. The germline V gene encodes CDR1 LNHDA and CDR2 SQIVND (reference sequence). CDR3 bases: TGTGCCAGTAGTACACTGGACAGGCCCGGTTTGGGGGACACTGAAGCTTTCTTT. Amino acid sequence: CASSTLDRPGLGDTEAFF.